This T cell receptor (beta chain) was identified in a study of T cells after yellow fever vaccination. Whole-study results and caveats: Researchers noted that a small share of clonotypes showed up in both CD4 and CD8 compartments.

MiXCR, run by TCRdb on the 5' RACE reads, gives a single entry per CDR3 protein. The repertoire consists of roughly 520,000 distinct CDR3 sequences, with about a fifth occurring once and the leading ten covering roughly 16%. Between the trimmed V and J ends, which lost 6 bases and 7 bases, there was a span of 12 bases. Germline V CDR1 and CDR2: SGHVS, FQNEAQ. The length of the CDR3 is 13 residues. In the case of this clonotype: The antigen is unknown.

The rearrangement links TRBV7-8 to TRBJ2-2, with D hard to call. The specimen comprised PBMCs, sampled 20 to 25 days after the first yellow fever vaccination. This clonotype was sampled from a man in his late teens or twenties who received the YFV17D yellow fever vaccine. DNA for the CDR3: TGTGCCAGCAGACCCGCGGCCGGCGGGGAGCTGTTTTTT. Amino acid sequence: CASRPAAGGELFF.